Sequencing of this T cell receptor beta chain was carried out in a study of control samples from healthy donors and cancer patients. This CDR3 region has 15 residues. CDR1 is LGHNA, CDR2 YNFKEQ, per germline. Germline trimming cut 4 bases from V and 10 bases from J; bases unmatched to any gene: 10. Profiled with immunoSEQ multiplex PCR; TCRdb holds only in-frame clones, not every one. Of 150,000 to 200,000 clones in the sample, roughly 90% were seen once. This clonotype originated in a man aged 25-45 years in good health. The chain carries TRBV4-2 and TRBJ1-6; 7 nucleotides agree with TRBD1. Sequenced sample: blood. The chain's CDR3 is CASSPNSWDSSPLHF. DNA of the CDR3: TGTGCCAGCAGCCCCAATTCGTGGGACAGCTCACCCCTCCACTTT.